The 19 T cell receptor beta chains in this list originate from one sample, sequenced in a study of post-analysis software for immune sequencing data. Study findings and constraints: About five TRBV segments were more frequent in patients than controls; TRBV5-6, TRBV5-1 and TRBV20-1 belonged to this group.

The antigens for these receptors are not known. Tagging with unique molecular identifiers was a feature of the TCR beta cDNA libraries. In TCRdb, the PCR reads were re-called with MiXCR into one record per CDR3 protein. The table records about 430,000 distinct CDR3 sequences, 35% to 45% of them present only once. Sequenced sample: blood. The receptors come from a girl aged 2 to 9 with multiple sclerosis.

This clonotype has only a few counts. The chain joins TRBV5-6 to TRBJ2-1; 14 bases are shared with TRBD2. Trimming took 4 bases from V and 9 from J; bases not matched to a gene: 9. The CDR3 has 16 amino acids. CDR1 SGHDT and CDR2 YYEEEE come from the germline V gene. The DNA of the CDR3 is TGTGCCAGCAGCCCAATGGGACTAGCGGGAGTGGGTGAGCAGTTCTTC. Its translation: CASSPMGLAGVGEQFF.

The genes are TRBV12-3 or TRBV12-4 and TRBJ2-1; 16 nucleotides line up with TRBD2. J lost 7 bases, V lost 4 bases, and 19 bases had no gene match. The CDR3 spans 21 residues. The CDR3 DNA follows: TGTGCCAGCAGTTCCCAACTCCAGGGACTAGCGGGAGGGTCTTCGGAAAATGAGCAGTTCTTC. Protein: CASSSQLQGLAGGSSENEQFF.

CDR3 protein: CAISGRVSEQYF. CDR3 DNA sequence: TGTGCCATCAGTGGGCGCGTCTCCGAGCAGTACTTC. The rearrangement uses TRBV10-3 and TRBJ2-1, with D unclear. The last part of the DNA fits TRBJ2-7 better; the J call may be wrong. CDR1 ENHRY and CDR2 SYGVKD come from the germline V gene. The CDR3 has 12 residues.

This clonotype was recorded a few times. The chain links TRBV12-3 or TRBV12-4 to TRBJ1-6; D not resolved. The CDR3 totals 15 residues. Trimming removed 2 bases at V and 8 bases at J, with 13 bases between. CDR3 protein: CASSLNEVLDSPLHF. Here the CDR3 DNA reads TGTGCCAGCAGTTTAAACGAGGTTCTCGATTCACCCCTCCACTTT.

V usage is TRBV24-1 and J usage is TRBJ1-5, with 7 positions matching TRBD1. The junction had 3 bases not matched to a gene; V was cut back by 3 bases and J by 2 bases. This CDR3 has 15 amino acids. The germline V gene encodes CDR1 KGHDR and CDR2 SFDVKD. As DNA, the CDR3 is TGTGCCACCAGTGATAACGGACAGGGCAATCAGCCCCAGCATTTT. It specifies CATSDNGQGNQPQHF.

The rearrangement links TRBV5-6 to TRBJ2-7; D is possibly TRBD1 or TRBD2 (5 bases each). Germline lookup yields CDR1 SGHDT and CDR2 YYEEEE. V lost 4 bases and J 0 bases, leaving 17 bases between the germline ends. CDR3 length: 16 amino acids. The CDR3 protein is CASSVKRDGLSYEQYF. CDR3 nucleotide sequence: TGTGCCAGCAGCGTTAAAAGGGACGGGCTCTCCTACGAGCAGTACTTC.

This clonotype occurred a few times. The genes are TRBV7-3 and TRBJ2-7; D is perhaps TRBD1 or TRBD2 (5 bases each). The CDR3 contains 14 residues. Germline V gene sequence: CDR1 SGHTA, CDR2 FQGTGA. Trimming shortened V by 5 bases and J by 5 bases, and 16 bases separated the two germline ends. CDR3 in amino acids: CASSLSGLAHEQYF. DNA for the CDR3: TGTGCCAGCAGCCTATCGGGGCTAGCCCACGAGCAGTACTTC.

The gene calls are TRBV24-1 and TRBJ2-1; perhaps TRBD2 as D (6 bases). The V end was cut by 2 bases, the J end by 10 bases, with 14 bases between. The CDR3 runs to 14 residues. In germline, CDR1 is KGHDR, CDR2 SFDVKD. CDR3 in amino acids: CATSDSEGPREQFF. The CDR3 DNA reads TGTGCCACCAGTGATTCGGAGGGCCCACGGGAGCAGTTCTTC.

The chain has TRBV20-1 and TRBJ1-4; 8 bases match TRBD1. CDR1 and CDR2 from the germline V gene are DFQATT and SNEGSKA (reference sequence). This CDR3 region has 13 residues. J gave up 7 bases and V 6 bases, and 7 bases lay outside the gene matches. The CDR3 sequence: CSATPGGLEKLFF. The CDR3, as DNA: TGCAGTGCGACCCCAGGGGGCCTTGAAAAACTGTTTTTT.

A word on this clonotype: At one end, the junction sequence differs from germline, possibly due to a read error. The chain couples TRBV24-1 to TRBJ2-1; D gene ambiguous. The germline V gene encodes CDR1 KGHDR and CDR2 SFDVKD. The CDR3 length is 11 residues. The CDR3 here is CATSGVNGQFF. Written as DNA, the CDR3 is TGTGCCACCAGTGGTGTGAATGGGCAGTTCTTC.

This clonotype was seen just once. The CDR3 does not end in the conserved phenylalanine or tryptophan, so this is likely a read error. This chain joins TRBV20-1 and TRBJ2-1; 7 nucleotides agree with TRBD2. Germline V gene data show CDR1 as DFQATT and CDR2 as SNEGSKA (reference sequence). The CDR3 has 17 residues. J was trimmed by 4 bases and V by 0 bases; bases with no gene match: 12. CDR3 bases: TGCAGTGCTAGAGATTCTTTGGCGGGAGCGAGTTACAATGAGCAGTTCGTC. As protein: CSARDSLAGASYNEQFV.

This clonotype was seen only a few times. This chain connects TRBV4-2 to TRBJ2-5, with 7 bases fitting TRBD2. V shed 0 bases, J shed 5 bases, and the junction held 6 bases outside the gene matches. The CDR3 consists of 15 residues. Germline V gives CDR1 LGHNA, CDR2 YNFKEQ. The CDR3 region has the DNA TGTGCCAGCAGCCAAGAGGGAGGGGTCCAGGAGACCCAGTACTTC. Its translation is CASSQEGGVQETQYF.

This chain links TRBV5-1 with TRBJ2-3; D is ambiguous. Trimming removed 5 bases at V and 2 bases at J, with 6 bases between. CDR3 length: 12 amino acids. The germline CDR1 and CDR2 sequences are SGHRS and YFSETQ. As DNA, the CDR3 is TGCGCCAGCAGGTCATTCACAGATACGCAGTATTTT. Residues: CASRSFTDTQYF. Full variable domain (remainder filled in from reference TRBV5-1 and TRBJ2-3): KAGVTQTPRYLIKTRGQQVTLSCSPISGHRSVSWYQQTPGQGLQFLFEYFSETQRNKGNFPGRFSGRQFSNSRSEMNVSTLELGDSALYLCASRSFTDTQYFGPGTRLTVL.

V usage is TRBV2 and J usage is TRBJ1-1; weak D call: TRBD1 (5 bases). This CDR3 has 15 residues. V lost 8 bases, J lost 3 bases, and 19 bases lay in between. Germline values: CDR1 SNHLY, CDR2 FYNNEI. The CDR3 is CASPGGTERDTEAFF. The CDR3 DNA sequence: TGTGCCAGCCCGGGGGGTACTGAACGAGACACTGAAGCTTTCTTT.

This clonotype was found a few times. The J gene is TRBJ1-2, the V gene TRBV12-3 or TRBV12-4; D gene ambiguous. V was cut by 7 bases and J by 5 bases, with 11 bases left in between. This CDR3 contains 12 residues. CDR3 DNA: TGTGCCAGCACACCCGACACGTATGGCTACACCTTC. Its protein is CASTPDTYGYTF.

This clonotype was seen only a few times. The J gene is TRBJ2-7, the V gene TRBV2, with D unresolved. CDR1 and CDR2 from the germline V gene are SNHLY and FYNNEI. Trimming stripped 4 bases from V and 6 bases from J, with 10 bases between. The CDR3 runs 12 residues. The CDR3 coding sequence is TGTGCCAGCAGTGGAGGAGTGGGCGAGCAGTACTTC. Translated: CASSGGVGEQYF.

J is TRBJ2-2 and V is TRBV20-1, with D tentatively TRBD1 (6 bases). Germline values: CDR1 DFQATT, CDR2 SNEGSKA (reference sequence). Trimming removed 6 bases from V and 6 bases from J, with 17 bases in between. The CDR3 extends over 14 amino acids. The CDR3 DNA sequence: TGCAGTGCCCCCCGGGACACGGTAGCCGGGGAGCTGTTTTTT. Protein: CSAPRDTVAGELFF.

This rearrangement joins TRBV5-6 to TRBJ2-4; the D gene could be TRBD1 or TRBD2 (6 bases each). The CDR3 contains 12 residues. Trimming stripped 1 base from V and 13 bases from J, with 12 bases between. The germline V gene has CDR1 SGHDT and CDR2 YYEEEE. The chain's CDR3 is CASSLLRGQQYF. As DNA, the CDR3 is TGTGCCAGCAGCTTGCTCCGGGGGCAACAGTACTTC.

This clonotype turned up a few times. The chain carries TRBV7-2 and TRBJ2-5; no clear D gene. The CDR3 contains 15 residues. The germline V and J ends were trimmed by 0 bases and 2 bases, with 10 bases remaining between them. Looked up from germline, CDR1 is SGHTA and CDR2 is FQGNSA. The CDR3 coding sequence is TGTGCCAGCAGCTTAGCCGGGTTAGGACAAGAGACCCAGTACTTC. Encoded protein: CASSLAGLGQETQYF.